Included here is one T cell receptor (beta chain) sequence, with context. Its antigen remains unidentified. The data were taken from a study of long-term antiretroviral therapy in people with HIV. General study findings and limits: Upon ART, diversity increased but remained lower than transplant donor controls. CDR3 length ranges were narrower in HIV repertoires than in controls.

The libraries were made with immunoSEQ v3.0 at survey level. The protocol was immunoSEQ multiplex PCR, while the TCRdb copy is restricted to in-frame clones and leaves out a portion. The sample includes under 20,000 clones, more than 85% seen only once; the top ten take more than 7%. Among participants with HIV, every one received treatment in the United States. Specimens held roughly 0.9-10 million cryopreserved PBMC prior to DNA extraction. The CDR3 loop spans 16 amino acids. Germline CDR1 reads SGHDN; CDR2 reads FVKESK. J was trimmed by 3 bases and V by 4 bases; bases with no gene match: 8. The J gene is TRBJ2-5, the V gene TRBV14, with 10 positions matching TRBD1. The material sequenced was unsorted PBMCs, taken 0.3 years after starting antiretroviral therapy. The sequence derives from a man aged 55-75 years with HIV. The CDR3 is CASSLGTGVEEETQYF. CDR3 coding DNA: TGTGCCAGCAGCCTCGGGACAGGGGTAGAGGAAGAGACCCAGTACTTC. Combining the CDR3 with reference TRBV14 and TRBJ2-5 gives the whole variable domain EAGVTQFPSHSVIEKGQTVTLRCDPISGHDNLYWYRRVMGKEIKFLLHFVKESKQDESGMPNNRFLAERTGGTYSTLKVQPAELEDSGVYFCASSLGTGVEEETQYFGPGTRLLVL.